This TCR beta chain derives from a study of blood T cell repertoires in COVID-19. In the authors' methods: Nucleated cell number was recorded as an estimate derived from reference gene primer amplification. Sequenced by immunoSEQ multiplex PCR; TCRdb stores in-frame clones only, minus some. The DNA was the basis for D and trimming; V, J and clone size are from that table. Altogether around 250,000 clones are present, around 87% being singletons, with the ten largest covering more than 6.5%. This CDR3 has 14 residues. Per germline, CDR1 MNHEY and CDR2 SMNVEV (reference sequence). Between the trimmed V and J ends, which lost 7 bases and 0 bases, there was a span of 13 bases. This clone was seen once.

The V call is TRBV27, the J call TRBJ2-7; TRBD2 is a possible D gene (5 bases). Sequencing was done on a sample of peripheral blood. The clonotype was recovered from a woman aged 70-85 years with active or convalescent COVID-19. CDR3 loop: CASTPGGSSYEQYF. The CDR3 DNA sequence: TGTGCCAGCACACCCGGCGGGTCCTCCTACGAGCAGTACTTC.